This entry concerns a single TCR beta chain. Its antigen is undetermined. Profiling relied on immunoSEQ multiplex PCR, and the TCRdb table lists in-frame clones only, not all of them. The data show under 650,000 clones, approximately 95% seen once. These data are taken from a study of shared clonotypes between healthy human individuals. The length of the CDR3 is 13 residues. Germline-derived CDR1 and CDR2 are LNHDA and SQIVND (reference sequence). With 6 bases removed from V and 5 bases from J, the gap between germline ends came to 13 bases. Study outcomes and limitations: Larger estimated richness was generally seen in naive subsets than in memory subsets.

The investigators split CD4+ cells into a CD45RA+ naive subset and a CD45RA-negative memory subset. This chain connects TRBV19 to TRBJ1-1; weak D call: TRBD1 (6 bases). Sequenced input: naive CD4+ T cells sorted from blood. Subset defined: CD45RA+ positively selected. This TCR was recovered from a woman in her twenties or thirties in good health. As DNA, the CDR3 is TGTGCCAGTAGGCCACAGGGAGGGACTGAAGCTTTCTTT. Its protein is CASRPQGGTEAFF.